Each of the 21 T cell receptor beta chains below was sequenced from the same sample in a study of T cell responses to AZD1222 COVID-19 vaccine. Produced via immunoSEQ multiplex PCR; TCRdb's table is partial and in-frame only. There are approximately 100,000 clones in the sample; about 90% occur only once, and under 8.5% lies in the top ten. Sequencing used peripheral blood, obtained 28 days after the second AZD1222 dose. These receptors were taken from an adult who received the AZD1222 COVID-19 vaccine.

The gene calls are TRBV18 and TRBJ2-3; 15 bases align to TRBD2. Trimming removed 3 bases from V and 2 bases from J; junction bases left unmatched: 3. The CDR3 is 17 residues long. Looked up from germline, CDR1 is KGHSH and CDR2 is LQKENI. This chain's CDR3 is CASSPRTSGGVTDTQYF. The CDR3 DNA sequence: TGTGCCAGCTCACCTCGGACTAGCGGGGGGGTCACAGATACGCAGTATTTT.

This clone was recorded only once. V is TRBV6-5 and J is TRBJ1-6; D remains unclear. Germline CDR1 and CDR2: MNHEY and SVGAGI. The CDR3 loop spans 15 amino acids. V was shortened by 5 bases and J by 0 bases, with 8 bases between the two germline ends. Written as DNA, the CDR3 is TGTGCCAGCAGTCACACGAGCTCCTATAATTCACCCCTCCACTTT. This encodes CASSHTSSYNSPLHF.

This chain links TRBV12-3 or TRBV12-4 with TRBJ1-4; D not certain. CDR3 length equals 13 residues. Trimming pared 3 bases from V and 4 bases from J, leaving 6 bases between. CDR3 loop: CASSFDVNEKLFF. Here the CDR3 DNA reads TGTGCCAGCAGTTTCGACGTTAATGAAAAACTGTTTTTT.

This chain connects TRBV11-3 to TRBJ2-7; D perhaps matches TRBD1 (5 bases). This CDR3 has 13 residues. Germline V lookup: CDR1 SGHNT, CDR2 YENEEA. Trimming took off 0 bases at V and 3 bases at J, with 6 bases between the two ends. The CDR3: CASSLDRDYEQYF. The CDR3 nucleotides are TGTGCCAGCAGCTTAGACAGGGACTACGAGCAGTACTTC.

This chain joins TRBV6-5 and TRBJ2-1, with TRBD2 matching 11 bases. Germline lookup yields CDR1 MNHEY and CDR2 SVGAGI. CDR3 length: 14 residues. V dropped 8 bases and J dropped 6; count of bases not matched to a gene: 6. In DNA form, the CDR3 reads TGTGCCAGCCGGAATCTAGCGGGGGGCAATGAGCAGTTCTTC. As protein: CASRNLAGGNEQFF.

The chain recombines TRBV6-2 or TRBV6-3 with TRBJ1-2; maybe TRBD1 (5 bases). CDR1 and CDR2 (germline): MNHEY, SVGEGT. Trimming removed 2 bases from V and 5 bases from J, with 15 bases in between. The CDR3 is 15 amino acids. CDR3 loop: CASSYGPGLPYGYTF. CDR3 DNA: TGTGCCAGCAGTTACGGTCCGGGACTACCTTATGGCTACACCTTC.

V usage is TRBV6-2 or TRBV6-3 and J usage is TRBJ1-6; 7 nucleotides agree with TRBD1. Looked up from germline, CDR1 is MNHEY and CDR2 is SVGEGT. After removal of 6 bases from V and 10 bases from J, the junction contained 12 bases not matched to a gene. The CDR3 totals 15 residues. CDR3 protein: CASSSMTGIWSPLHF. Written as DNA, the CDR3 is TGTGCCAGCAGCTCGATGACAGGGATCTGGTCACCCCTCCACTTT.

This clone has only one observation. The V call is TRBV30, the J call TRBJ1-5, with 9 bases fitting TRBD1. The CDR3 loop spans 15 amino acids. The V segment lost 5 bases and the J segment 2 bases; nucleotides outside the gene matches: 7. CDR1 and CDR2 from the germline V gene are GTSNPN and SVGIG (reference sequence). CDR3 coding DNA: TGTGCCTGGGACAGGGGGGACCGTGGCAATCAGCCCCAGCATTTT. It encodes CAWDRGDRGNQPQHF.

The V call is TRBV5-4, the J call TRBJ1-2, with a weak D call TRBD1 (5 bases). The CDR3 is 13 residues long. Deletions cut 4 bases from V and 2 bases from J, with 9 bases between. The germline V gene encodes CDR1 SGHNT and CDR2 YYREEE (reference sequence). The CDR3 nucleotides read TGTGCCAGCAGCACCGGGGGGAACTATGGCTACACCTTC. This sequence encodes CASSTGGNYGYTF.

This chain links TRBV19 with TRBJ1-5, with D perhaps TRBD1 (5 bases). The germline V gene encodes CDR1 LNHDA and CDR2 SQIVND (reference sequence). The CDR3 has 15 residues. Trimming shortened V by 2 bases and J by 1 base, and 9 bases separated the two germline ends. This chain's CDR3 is CASSIRWDSNQPQHF. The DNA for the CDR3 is TGTGCCAGTAGTATAAGATGGGACAGCAATCAGCCCCAGCATTTT.

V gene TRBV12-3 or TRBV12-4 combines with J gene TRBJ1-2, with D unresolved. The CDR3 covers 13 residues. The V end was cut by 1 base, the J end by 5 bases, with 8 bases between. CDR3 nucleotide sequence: TGTGCCAGCAGTTTAGAAGGTCATTATGGCTACACCTTC. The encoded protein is CASSLEGHYGYTF.

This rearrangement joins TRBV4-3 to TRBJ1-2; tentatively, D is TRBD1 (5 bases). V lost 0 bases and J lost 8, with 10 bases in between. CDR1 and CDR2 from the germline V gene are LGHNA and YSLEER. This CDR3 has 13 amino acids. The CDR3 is CASSQEWGDGYTF. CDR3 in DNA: TGCGCCAGCAGCCAAGAATGGGGGGACGGCTACACCTTC.

CDR3 DNA: TGTGCTAGTGGTTTGGAGCAGGGACTTTCCTACAATGAGCAGTTCTTC. Its protein is CASGLEQGLSYNEQFF. This chain connects TRBV12-5 to TRBJ2-1; possible D gene TRBD2, 6 bases. Germline values: CDR1 LGHNT, CDR2 FRNRAP. V shed 1 base and J shed 1 base, with 11 bases lying between them. This CDR3 contains 16 residues.

The CDR3 nucleotides read TGTGCCAGCAGCTTATTACTAGCTTCCTACAATGAGCAGTTCTTC. Its protein is CASSLLLASYNEQFF. This rearrangement joins TRBV7-2 to TRBJ2-1, with D maybe TRBD2 (6 bases). Germline V CDR1 and CDR2: SGHTA, FQGNSA. Trimming pared 2 bases from V and 1 base from J, leaving 9 bases between. This CDR3 is 15 amino acids long.

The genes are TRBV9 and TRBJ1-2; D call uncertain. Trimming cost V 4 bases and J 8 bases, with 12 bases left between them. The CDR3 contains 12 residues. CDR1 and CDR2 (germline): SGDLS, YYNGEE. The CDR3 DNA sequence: TGTGCCAGCAGCCCCCGGGAGTGGGGCTACACCTTC. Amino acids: CASSPREWGYTF.

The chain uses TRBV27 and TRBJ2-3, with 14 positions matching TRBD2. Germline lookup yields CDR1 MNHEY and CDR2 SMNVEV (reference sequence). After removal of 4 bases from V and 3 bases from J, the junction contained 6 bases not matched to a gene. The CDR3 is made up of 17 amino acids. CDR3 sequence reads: CASSSGTSGGVTDTQYF. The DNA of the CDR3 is TGTGCCAGCAGTTCGGGGACTAGCGGGGGAGTGACAGATACGCAGTATTTT.

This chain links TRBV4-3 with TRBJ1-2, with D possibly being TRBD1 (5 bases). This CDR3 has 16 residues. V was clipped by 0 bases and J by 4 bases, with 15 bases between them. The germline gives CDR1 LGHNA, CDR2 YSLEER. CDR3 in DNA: TGCGCCAGCAGCCAAGAAATGAAACTTGGGGGCTATGGCTACACCTTC. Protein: CASSQEMKLGGYGYTF.

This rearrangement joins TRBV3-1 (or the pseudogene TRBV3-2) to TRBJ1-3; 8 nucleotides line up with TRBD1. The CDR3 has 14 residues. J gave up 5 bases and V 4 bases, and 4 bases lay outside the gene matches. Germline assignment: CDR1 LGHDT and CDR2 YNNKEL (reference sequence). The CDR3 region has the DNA TGTGCCAGCAGCCCGACAGGGGCCAGAAACACCATATATTTT. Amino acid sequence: CASSPTGARNTIYF.

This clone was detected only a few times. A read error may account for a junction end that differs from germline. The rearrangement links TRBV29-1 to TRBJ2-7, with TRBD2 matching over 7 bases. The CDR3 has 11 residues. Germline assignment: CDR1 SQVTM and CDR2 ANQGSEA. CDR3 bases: TGCAGCGTTGACTCCCGGCGGGGGAGACACTTC. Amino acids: CSVDSRRGRHF.

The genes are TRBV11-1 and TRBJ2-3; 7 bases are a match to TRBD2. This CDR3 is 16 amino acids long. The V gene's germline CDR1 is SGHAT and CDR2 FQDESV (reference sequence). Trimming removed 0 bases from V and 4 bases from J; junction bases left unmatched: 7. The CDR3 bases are TGTGCCAGCAGCTTAGCGAGTACTAGCGCCCCAGATACGCAGTATTTT. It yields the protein CASSLASTSAPDTQYF. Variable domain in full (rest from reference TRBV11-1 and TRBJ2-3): EAEVAQSPRYKITEKSQAVAFWCDPISGHATLYWYRQILGQGPELLVQFQDESVVDDSQLPKDRFSAERLKGVDSTLKIQPAELGDSAMYLCASSLASTSAPDTQYFGPGTRLTVL.

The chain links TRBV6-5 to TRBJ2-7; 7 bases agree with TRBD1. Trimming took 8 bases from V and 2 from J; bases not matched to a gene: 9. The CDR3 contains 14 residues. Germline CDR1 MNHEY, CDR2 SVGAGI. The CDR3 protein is CASAYRDSTYEQYF. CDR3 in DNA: TGTGCCAGCGCGTACCGGGACAGCACCTACGAGCAGTACTTC.